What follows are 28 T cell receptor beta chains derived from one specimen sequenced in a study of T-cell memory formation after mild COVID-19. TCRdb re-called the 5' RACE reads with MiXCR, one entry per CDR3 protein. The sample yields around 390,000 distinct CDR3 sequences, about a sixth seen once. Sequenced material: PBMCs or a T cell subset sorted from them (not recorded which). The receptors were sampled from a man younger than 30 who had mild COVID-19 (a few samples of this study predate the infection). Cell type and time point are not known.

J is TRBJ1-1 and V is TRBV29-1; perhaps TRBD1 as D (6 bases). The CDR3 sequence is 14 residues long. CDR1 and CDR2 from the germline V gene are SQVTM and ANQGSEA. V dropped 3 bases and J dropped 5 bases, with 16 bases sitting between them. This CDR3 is CSVDWAGGATEAFF. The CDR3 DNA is TGCAGCGTTGATTGGGCCGGGGGGGCAACTGAAGCTTTCTTT.

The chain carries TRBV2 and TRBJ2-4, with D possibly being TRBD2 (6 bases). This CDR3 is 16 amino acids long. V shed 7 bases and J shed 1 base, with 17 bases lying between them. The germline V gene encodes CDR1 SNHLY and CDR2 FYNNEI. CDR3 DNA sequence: TGTGCCAGCACCCTAAGGACTCGGGAGGCCAAAAACATTCAGTACTTC. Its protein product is CASTLRTREAKNIQYF. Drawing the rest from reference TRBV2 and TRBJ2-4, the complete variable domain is EPEVTQTPSHQVTQMGQEVILRCVPISNHLYFYWYRQILGQKVEFLVSFYNNEISEKSEIFDDQFSVERPDGSNFTLKIRSTKLEDSAMYFCASTLRTREAKNIQYFGAGTRLSVL.

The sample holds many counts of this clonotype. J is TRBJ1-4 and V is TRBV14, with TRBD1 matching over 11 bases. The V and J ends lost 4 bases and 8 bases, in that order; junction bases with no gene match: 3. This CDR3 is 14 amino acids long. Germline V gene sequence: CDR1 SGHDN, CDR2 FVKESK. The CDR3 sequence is CASSPGTGGEKLFF. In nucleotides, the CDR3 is TGTGCCAGCAGCCCGGGGACAGGGGGAGAAAAACTGTTTTTT.

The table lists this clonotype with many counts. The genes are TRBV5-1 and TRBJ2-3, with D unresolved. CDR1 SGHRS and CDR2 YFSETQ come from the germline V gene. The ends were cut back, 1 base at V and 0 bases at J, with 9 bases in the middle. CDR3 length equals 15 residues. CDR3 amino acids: CASSLMGFSTDTQYF. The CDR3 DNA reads TGCGCCAGCAGCTTGATGGGGTTTAGCACAGATACGCAGTATTTT.

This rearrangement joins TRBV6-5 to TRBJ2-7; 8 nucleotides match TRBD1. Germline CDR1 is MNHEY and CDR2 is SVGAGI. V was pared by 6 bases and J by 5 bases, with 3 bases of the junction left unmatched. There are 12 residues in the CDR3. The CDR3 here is CASRLGQDEQYF. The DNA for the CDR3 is TGTGCCAGCAGACTGGGACAGGACGAGCAGTACTTC.

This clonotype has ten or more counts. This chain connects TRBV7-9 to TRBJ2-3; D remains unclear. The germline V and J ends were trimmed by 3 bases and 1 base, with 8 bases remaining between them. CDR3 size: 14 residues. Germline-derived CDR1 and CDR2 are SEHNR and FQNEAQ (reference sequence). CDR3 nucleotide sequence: TGTGCCAGCAGCTTTTCCGACGGCACAGATACGCAGTATTTT. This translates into CASSFSDGTDTQYF.

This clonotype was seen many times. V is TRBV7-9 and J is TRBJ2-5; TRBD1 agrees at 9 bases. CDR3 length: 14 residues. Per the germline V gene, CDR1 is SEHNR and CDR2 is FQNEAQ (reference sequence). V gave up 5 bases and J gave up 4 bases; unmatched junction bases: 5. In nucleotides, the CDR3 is TGTGCCAGCAGCGGGGACAGGGAGGGAGAGACCCAGTACTTC. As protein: CASSGDREGETQYF.

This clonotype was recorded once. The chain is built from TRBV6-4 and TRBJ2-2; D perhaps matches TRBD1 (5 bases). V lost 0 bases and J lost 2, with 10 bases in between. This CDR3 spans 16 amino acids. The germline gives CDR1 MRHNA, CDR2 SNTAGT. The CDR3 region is CASSDSFRDNTGELFF. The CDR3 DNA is TGTGCCAGCAGTGACTCGTTCAGGGATAACACCGGGGAGCTGTTTTTT.

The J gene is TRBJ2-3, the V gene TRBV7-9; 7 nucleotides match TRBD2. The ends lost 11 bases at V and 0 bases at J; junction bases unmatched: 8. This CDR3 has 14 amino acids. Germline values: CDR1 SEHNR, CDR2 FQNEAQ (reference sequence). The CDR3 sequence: CALVPRESTDTQYF. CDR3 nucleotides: TGTGCCCTCGTCCCGCGGGAGAGCACAGATACGCAGTATTTT.

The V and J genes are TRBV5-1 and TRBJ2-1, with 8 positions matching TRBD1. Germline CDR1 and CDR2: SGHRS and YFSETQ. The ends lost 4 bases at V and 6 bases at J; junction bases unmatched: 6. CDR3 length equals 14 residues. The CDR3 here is CASSLGQGPNEQFF. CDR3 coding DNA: TGCGCCAGCAGCCTCGGACAGGGTCCCAATGAGCAGTTCTTC.

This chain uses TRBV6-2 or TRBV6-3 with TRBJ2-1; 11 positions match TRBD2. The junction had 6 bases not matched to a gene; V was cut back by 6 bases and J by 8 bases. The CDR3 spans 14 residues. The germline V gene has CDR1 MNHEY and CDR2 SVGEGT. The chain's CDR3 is CASRVAGGLYEQFF. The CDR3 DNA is TGTGCCAGCAGGGTAGCGGGGGGGTTGTATGAGCAGTTCTTC.

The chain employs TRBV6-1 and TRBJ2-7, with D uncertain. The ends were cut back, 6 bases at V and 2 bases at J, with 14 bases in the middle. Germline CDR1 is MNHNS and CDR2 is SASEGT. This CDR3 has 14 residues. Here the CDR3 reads CASSNVPETYEQYF. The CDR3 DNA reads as TGTGCCAGCAGCAACGTCCCTGAGACCTACGAGCAGTACTTC.

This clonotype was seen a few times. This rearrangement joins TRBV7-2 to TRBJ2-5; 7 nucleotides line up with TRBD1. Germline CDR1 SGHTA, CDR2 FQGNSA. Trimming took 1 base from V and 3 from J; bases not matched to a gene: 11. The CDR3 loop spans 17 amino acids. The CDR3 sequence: CASSLVIFDREEETQYF. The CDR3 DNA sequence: TGTGCCAGCAGCTTAGTCATCTTTGACAGGGAAGAAGAGACCCAGTACTTC.

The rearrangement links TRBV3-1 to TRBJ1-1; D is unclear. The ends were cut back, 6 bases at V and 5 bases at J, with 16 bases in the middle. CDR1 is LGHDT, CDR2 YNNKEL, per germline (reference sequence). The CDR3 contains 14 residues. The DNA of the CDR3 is TGTGCCAGCAGGAACTACATGGTTGGGACTGAAGCTTTCTTT. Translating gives CASRNYMVGTEAFF.

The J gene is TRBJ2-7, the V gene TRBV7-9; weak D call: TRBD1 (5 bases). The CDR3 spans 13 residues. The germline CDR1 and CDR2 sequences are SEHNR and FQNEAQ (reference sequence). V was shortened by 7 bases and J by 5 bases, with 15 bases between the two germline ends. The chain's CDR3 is CASTPRALDEQYF. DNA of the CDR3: TGTGCCAGCACCCCCAGGGCTTTAGACGAGCAGTACTTC.

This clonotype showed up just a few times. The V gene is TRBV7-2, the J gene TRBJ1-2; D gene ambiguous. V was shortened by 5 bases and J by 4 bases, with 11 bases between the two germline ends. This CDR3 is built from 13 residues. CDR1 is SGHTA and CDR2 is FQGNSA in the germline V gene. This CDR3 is CASSIDYSYGYTF. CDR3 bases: TGTGCCAGCAGCATAGATTACAGCTATGGCTACACCTTC.

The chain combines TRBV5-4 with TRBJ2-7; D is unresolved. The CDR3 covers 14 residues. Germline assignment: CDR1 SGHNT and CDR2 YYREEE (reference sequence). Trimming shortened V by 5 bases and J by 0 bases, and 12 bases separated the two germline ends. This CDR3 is CASRADGYSYEQYF. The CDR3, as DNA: TGTGCCAGCAGGGCGGACGGATACTCCTACGAGCAGTACTTC.

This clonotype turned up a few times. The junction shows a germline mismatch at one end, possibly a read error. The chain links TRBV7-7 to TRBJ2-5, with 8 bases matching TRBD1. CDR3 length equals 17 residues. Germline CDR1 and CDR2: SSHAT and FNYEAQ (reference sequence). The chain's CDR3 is CASSPGTGVVAQETQYF. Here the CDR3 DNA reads TGTGCTAGCAGCCCTGGGACAGGAGTCGTCGCCCAAGAGACCCAGTACTTC. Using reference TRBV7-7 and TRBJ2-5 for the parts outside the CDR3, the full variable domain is GAGVSQSPRYKVTKRGQDVTLRCDPISSHATLYWYQQALGQGPEFLTYFNYEAQPDKSGLPSDRFSAERPEGSISTLTIQRTEQRDSAMYRCASSPGTGVVAQETQYFGPGTRLLVL.

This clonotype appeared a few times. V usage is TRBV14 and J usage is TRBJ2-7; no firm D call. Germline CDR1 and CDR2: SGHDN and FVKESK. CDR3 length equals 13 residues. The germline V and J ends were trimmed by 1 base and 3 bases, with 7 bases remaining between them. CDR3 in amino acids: CASSQAAVYEQYF. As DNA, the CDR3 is TGTGCCAGCAGCCAAGCGGCGGTCTACGAGCAGTACTTC. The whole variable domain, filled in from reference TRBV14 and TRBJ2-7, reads EAGVTQFPSHSVIEKGQTVTLRCDPISGHDNLYWYRRVMGKEIKFLLHFVKESKQDESGMPNNRFLAERTGGTYSTLKVQPAELEDSGVYFCASSQAAVYEQYFGPGTRLTVT.

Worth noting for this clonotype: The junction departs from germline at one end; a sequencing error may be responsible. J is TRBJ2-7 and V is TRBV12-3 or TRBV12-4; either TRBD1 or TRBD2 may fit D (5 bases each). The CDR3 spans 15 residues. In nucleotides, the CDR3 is TGTGCCAGCAGTCTAGCCCCGCAGGGCACGGGAGAGCAGTACTTC. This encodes CASSLAPQGTGEQYF.

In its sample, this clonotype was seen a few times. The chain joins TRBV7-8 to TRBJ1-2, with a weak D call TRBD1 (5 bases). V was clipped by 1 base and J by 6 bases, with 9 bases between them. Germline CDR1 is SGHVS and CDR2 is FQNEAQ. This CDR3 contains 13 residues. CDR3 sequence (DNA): TGTGCCAGCAGCTTAGGGGGGGTGGATGGCTACACCTTC. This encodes CASSLGGVDGYTF.

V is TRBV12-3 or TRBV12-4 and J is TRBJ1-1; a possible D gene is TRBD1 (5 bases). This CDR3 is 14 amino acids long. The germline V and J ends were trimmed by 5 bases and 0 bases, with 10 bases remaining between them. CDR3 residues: CASSVQGLNTEAFF. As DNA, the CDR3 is TGTGCCAGCAGTGTCCAGGGACTGAACACTGAAGCTTTCTTT.

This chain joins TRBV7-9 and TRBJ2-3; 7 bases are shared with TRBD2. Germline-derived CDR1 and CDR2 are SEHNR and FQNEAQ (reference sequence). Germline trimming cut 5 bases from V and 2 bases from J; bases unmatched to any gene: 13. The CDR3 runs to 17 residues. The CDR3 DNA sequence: TGTGCCAGCAGCACTCTAACCCTAGCGGACCTCACAGATACGCAGTATTTT. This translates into CASSTLTLADLTDTQYF.

CDR3 in amino acids: CASKDRNPFTDTQYF. Here the CDR3 DNA reads TGTGCCAGCAAAGACAGGAATCCCTTCACAGATACGCAGTATTTT. The chain is built from TRBV25-1 and TRBJ2-3; tentatively, D is TRBD1 (6 bases). This CDR3 contains 15 residues. The V end lost 7 bases, the J end lost 2 bases, and 16 bases lay between the germline ends. Germline V lookup: CDR1 MGHDK, CDR2 SYGVNS.

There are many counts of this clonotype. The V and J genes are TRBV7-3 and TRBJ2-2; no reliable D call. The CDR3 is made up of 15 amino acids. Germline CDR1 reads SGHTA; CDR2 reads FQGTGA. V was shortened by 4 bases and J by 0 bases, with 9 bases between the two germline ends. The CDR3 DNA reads TGTGCCAGCAGCTCGACTCCTTCGAACACCGGGGAGCTGTTTTTT. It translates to CASSSTPSNTGELFF.

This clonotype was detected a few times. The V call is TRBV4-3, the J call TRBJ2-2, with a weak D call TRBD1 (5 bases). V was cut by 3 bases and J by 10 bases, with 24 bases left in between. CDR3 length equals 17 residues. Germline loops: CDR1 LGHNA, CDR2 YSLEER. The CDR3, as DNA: TGCGCCAGCAGCCATTCCCAGTATCCTAGTGAAGGGGAGGAGCTGTTTTTT. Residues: CASSHSQYPSEGEELFF.

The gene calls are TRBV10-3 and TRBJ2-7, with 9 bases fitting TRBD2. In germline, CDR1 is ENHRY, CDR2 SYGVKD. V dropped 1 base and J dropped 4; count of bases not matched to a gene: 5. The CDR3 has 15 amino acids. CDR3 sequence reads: CAISEFAGGQYEQYF. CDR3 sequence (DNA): TGTGCCATCAGTGAGTTCGCGGGGGGGCAATACGAGCAGTACTTC.

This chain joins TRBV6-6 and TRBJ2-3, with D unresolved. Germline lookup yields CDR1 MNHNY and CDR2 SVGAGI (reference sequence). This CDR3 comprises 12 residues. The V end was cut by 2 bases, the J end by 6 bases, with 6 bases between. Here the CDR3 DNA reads TGTGCCAGCAGTTACGACGTGGATACGCAGTATTTT. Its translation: CASSYDVDTQYF.